This T cell receptor (beta chain) was identified during a study of CD8+ T cells in alopecia areata. About this clone itself: No antigen is known for it.

This CDR3 has 12 amino acids. Germline CDR1 LNHDA, CDR2 SQIVND (reference sequence). V was clipped by 6 bases and J by 8 bases, with 11 bases between them. Study-wide findings and caveats: Alopecia totalis/universalis scalp especially showed more expanded CD8+ clones than normal scalp. Among the cells sequenced in scalp samples are also the resident alphabeta T cells of normal skin.

Indicated treatment: oral pan-JAK inhibitor, 5-10 mg twice daily. Investigators isolated RNA and reverse transcribed it into cDNA to act as the sequencing template. Assay: immunoSEQ multiplex PCR; the TCRdb copy retains only in-frame clones and omits some. The table has fewer than 150,000 clones, 75% to 85% seen once. The sequence was collected from a human donor with alopecia areata. The chain links TRBV19 to TRBJ2-1; D gene uncertain. Sequenced here: CD8+ T cells sorted from blood, sampled at week 4, from a patient treated with tofacitinib. CDR3 sequence reads: CASSGPSDEQFF. The CDR3 bases are TGTGCCAGTAGCGGGCCCTCGGATGAGCAGTTCTTC.